Listed below are T cell receptor beta chains from one sample, sequenced in a study of blood T cell repertoires in COVID-19. This table comes from immunoSEQ multiplex PCR, and its TCRdb copy is limited to in-frame clones, with some not included. In the table there are roughly 160,000 clones, 70% to 90% of which are singletons. Sample: peripheral blood. The receptor set was obtained from a man in his fifties or sixties with acute or convalescent COVID-19. Each CDR3 is given without its conserved first and last residue. The order of the fields is V gene, J gene, clone size, CDR3 protein. Clone size, where shown, is once, few, many, or a class for clones that have expanded.

v_gene: TRBV4-2; j_gene: TRBJ2-1; abundance: NA; CDR3aa: ASSQEPGGQTNEQF
v_gene: TRBV19; j_gene: TRBJ1-2; abundance: NA; CDR3aa: ASSLPGLRTNYGYT
v_gene: TRBV7-9; j_gene: TRBJ2-5; abundance: NA; CDR3aa: ASSLRGQGSQETQY
v_gene: TRBV6-1; j_gene: TRBJ1-2; abundance: NA; CDR3aa: ASSESGTGIHGYT
v_gene: TRBV6-1; j_gene: TRBJ1-6; abundance: NA; CDR3aa: ASSGQPSSYNSPLH
v_gene: TRBV18; j_gene: TRBJ1-3; abundance: NA; CDR3aa: ASSPVRVGSGNTIY
v_gene: TRBV6-5; j_gene: TRBJ2-1; abundance: NA; CDR3aa: ASSYSAGGKNNEQF
v_gene: TRBV6-5; j_gene: TRBJ1-2; abundance: NA; CDR3aa: ASSYSGTDGYT
v_gene: TRBV12-5; j_gene: TRBJ2-5; abundance: NA; CDR3aa: ASGVAGGRRETQY
v_gene: TRBV3-1/TRBV3-2; j_gene: TRBJ1-2; abundance: NA; CDR3aa: ASSPAATVNYGYT
v_gene: TRBV19; j_gene: TRBJ1-5; abundance: NA; CDR3aa: ASSIGGFGGQPQH
v_gene: TRBV9; j_gene: TRBJ2-3; abundance: NA; CDR3aa: ASSVGYGSWADTQY
v_gene: TRBV28; j_gene: TRBJ2-3; abundance: NA; CDR3aa: ASSLLASTSTDTQY
v_gene: TRBV9; j_gene: TRBJ1-1; abundance: once; CDR3aa: ASSAATGPSEAF
v_gene: TRBV9; j_gene: TRBJ1-2; abundance: NA; CDR3aa: ASSPQGQGIVYT
v_gene: TRBV7-9; j_gene: TRBJ1-1; abundance: NA; CDR3aa: ASSLGQGHTEAF
v_gene: TRBV19; j_gene: TRBJ1-5; abundance: NA; CDR3aa: ASSQELQGLSNQPQH
v_gene: TRBV28; j_gene: TRBJ2-6; abundance: NA; CDR3aa: ASTQKGAGANVLT
v_gene: TRBV29-1; j_gene: TRBJ1-1; abundance: NA; CDR3aa: SVTSGGNTEAF
v_gene: TRBV3-1/TRBV3-2; j_gene: TRBJ1-3; abundance: NA; CDR3aa: ASSQGRDGNTIY
v_gene: TRBV6-5; j_gene: TRBJ2-1; abundance: NA; CDR3aa: ASHYTLNEQF
v_gene: TRBV5-1; j_gene: TRBJ1-1; abundance: once; CDR3aa: ASSLEQTMNTEAF
v_gene: TRBV19; j_gene: TRBJ2-1; abundance: NA; CDR3aa: ASGTSANNEQF
v_gene: TRBV28; j_gene: TRBJ2-3; abundance: NA; CDR3aa: ASSAGTGVDTQY
v_gene: TRBV28; j_gene: TRBJ1-1; abundance: NA; CDR3aa: ASTETAGGGLRMNTEAF
v_gene: TRBV18; j_gene: TRBJ2-5; abundance: NA; CDR3aa: ASSPYQETQY
v_gene: TRBV20-1; j_gene: TRBJ1-1; abundance: NA; CDR3aa: SAIRNTEAF
v_gene: TRBV5-1; j_gene: TRBJ2-2; abundance: NA; CDR3aa: ASSLLGGTNTGELF
v_gene: TRBV19; j_gene: TRBJ1-2; abundance: once; CDR3aa: ASSTDQGAIGYT
v_gene: TRBV6-5; j_gene: TRBJ2-7; abundance: NA; CDR3aa: ASRTGQFTYEQY
v_gene: TRBV6-2/TRBV6-3; j_gene: TRBJ1-5; abundance: NA; CDR3aa: ASSYSGQESQPQH
v_gene: TRBV2; j_gene: TRBJ1-2; abundance: once; CDR3aa: ASSELGASSYGYT
v_gene: TRBV4-1; j_gene: TRBJ1-2; abundance: NA; CDR3aa: ASRPTGGYGYT
v_gene: TRBV5-1; j_gene: TRBJ1-2; abundance: NA; CDR3aa: ASSPYDRNYGYT
v_gene: TRBV5-1; j_gene: TRBJ1-2; abundance: NA; CDR3aa: ASSLDRVGYT
v_gene: TRBV2; j_gene: TRBJ1-5; abundance: NA; CDR3aa: ASRSPRGPQH
v_gene: TRBV7-2; j_gene: TRBJ2-3; abundance: NA; CDR3aa: ASSLDPVGGTDTQY
v_gene: TRBV7-9; j_gene: TRBJ1-2; abundance: NA; CDR3aa: ASSLDSPGTGYT
v_gene: TRBV7-2; j_gene: TRBJ1-5; abundance: NA; CDR3aa: ASSPPGGQPQH
v_gene: TRBV5-4; j_gene: TRBJ2-7; abundance: once; CDR3aa: ASSAGTSSYEQY
v_gene: TRBV28; j_gene: TRBJ1-1; abundance: NA; CDR3aa: ASSFQMNTEAF
v_gene: TRBV28; j_gene: TRBJ1-2; abundance: NA; CDR3aa: ASSRQALWGYT
v_gene: TRBV11-2; j_gene: TRBJ1-1; abundance: NA; CDR3aa: ASSAPFGHLPNTEAF
v_gene: TRBV3-1/TRBV3-2; j_gene: TRBJ1-1; abundance: once; CDR3aa: ASSQSGGGTEAF
v_gene: TRBV28; j_gene: TRBJ1-1; abundance: NA; CDR3aa: ASSSTGGSDTEAF
v_gene: TRBV19; j_gene: TRBJ1-2; abundance: NA; CDR3aa: ASSFTGLNGYT
v_gene: TRBV9; j_gene: TRBJ1-6; abundance: NA; CDR3aa: ASSPGQPIGSPLH
v_gene: TRBV11-2; j_gene: TRBJ1-3; abundance: once; CDR3aa: ASSLLQGGNTIY
v_gene: TRBV7-3; j_gene: TRBJ1-2; abundance: few; CDR3aa: ASSFSGFSGYT
v_gene: TRBV7-8; j_gene: TRBJ2-3; abundance: NA; CDR3aa: ASKTSGNTDTQY
v_gene: TRBV28; j_gene: TRBJ1-2; abundance: NA; CDR3aa: ASSPGHWPYGYT
v_gene: TRBV7-9; j_gene: TRBJ1-6; abundance: NA; CDR3aa: ASSGQINSPLH